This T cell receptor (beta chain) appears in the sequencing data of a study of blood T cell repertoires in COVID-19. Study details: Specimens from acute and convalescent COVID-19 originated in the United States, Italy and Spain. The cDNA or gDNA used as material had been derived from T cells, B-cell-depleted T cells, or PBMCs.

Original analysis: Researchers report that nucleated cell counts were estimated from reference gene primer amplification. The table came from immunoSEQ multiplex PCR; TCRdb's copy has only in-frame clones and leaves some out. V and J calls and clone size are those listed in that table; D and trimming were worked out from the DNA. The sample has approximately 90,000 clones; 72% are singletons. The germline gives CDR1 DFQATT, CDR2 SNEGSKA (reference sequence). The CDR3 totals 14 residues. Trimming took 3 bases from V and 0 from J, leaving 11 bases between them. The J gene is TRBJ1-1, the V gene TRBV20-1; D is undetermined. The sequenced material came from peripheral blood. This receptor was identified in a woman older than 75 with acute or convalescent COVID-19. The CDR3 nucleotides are TGCAGTGCTAGTGATGGCAGGATGAACACTGAAGCTTTCTTT. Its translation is CSASDGRMNTEAFF.